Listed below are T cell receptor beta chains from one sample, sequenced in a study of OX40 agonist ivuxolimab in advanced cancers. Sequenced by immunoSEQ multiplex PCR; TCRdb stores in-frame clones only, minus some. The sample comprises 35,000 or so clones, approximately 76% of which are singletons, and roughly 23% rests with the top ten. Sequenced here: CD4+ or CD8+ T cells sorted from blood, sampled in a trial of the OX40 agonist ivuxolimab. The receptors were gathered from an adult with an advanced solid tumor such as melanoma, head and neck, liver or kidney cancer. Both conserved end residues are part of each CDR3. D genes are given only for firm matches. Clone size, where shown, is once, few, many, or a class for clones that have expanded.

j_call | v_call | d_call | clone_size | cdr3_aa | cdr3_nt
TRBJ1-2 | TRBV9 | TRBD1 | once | CASSVGTRGDRDGYTF | TGTGCCAGCAGCGTCGGGACCCGAGGGGACAGGGATGGCTACACCTTC
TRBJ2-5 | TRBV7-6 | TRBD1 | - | CASSPDRDRDGKTQYF | TGTGCCAGCAGCCCTGATCGGGACAGGGATGGAAAGACCCAGTACTTC
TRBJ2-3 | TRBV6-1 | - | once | CASSELHTDTQYF | TGTGCCAGCAGTGAACTGCATACAGATACGCAGTATTTT
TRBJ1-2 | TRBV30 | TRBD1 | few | CARGQGIYGYTF | TGTGCCAGAGGACAGGGGATCTATGGCTACACCTTC
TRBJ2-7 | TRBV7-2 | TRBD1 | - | CASSLWDSRNYEQYF | TGTGCCAGCAGCTTATGGGACAGCAGAAACTACGAGCAGTACTTC
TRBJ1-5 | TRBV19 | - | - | CASNFQFQPQHF | TGTGCCAGTAACTTCCAGTTCCAGCCCCAGCATTTT
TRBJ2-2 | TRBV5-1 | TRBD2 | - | CASSLTSGGNTGELFF | TGCGCCAGCAGCTTGACTAGCGGGGGGAACACCGGGGAGCTGTTTTTT
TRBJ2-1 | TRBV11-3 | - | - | CASSLVIGNEQFF | TGTGCCAGCAGCTTAGTAATAGGCAATGAGCAGTTCTTC
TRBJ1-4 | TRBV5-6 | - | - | CASIKDPAGDEKLFF | TGTGCCAGCATCAAGGACCCCGCAGGGGACGAAAAACTGTTTTTT
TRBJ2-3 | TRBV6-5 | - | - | CASNRKVTDTQYF | TGTGCCAGCAACCGGAAGGTCACAGATACGCAGTATTTT
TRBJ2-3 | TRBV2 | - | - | CASSERGDFTDTQYF | TGTGCCAGCAGTGAAAGGGGGGACTTCACAGATACGCAGTATTTT
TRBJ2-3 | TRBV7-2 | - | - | CASIDSIHTNTQYF | TGTGCCAGTATCGACTCGATCCACACTAATACGCAGTATTTT
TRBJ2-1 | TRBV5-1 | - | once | CASSPGELGNEQFF | TGCGCCAGCAGCCCCGGGGAGTTGGGCAATGAGCAGTTCTTC
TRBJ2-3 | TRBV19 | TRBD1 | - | CASSINGQGPDTQYF | TGTGCCAGTAGTATAAATGGACAGGGCCCAGATACGCAGTATTTT
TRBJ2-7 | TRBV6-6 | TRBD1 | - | CAIKAGTGGFKQYF | TGTGCCATCAAGGCCGGGACAGGGGGCTTTAAGCAGTACTTC
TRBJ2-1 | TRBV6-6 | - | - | CASSTGYNEQFF | TGTGCCAGCAGCACAGGTTACAATGAGCAGTTCTTC
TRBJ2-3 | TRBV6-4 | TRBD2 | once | CASSATSGDTDTQYF | TGTGCCAGCAGCGCTACTAGCGGGGACACAGATACGCAGTATTTT
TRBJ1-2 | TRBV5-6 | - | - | CASSLFEGVGYGYTF | TGTGCCAGCAGCTTGTTTGAGGGTGTAGGCTATGGCTACACCTTC
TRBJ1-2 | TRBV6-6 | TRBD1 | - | CASSPRQGTVSSGYTF | TGTGCCAGCAGTCCACGACAGGGTACGGTATCGAGTGGCTACACCTTC
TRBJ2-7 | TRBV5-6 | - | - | CASSLGQGEQYF | TGTGCCAGCAGCTTGGGGCAGGGCGAGCAGTACTTC
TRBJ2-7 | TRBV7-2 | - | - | CASSFYSLDSYEQYF | TGTGCCAGCAGCTTCTATAGTCTAGACTCCTACGAGCAGTACTTC
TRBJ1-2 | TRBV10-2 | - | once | CASSDQGVYGYTF | TGCGCCAGCAGTGACCAAGGTGTTTATGGCTACACCTTC
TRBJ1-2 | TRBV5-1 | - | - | CASSLSAVANYGYTF | TGCGCCAGCAGCTTGAGTGCAGTAGCTAACTATGGCTACACCTTC
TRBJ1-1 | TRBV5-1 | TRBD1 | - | CASSLEGTAGTEAFF | TGCGCCAGCAGCTTGGAAGGGACAGCTGGGACTGAAGCTTTCTTT
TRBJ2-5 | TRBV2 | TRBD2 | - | CASSVSGGQETQYF | TGTGCCAGCAGTGTTTCGGGGGGGCAAGAGACCCAGTACTTC
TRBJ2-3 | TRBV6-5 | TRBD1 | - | CASRRQGPDTQYF | TGTGCCAGCAGACGACAGGGTCCAGATACGCAGTATTTT